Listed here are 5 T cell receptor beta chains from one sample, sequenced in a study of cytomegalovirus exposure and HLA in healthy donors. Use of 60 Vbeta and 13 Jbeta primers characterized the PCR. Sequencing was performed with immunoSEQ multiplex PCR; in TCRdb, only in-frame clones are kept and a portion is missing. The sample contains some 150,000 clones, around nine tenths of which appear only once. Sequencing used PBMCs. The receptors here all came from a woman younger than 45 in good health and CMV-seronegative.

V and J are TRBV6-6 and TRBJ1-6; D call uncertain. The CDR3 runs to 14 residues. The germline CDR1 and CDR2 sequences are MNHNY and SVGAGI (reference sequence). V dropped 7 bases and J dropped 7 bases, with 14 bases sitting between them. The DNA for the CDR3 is TGTGCCAGCAAAATGGTGGCTTCGAATTCACCCCTCCACTTT. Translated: CASKMVASNSPLHF.

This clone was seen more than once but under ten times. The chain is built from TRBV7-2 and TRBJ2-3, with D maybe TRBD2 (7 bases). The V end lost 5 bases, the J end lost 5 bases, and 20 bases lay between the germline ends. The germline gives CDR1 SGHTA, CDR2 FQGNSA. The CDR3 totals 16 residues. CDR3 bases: TGTGCCAGCAGCGACGGGAGAGGGGGGGAGATAGATACGCAGTATTTT. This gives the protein CASSDGRGGEIDTQYF.

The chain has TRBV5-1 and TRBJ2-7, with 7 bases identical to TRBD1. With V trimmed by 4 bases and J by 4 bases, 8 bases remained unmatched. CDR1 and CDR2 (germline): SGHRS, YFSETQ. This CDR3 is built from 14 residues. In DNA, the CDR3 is TGCGCCAGCAGCCAGCAGGGGGTTCGTTACGAGCAGTACTTC. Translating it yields CASSQQGVRYEQYF.

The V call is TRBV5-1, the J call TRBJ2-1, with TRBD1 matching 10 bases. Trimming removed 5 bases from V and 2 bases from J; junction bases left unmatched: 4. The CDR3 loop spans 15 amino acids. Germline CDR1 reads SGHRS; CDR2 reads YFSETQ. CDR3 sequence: CASRHDRGPYNEQFF. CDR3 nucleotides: TGCGCCAGCAGACACGACAGGGGGCCCTACAATGAGCAGTTCTTC.

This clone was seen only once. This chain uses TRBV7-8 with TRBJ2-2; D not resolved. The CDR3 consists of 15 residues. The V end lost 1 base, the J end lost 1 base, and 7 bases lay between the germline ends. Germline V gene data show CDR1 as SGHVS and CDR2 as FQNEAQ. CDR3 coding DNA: TGTGCCAGCAGCTTAGTTTCGGTGAACACCGGGGAGCTGTTTTTT. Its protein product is CASSLVSVNTGELFF.